These 5 T cell receptor beta chains originate from one sample sequenced in a study of shared clonotypes between healthy human individuals. CD45RO negativity and positive selection for CCR7 defined naive CD8 cells, a population that excluded terminally differentiated effector memory CD45RA+ cells. The assay was immunoSEQ multiplex PCR, and TCRdb's table has in-frame clones only and misses some. In the table there are 800,000 or so clones, roughly 96% of which are singletons. Sequencing input: naive CD8+ T cells sorted from blood. Receptor source: a man aged 25 to 45 in good health.

The table lists this clone with a count of one. The gene calls are TRBV13 and TRBJ2-1, with 7 bases identical to TRBD2. CDR3 length equals 15 residues. Unmatched junction bases numbered 11, after V lost 4 bases and J lost 8 bases. Germline values: CDR1 PRHDT, CDR2 FYEKMQ (reference sequence). The CDR3 is CASSSYGGSFHEQFF. CDR3 DNA sequence: TGTGCCAGCAGCTCCTATGGCGGGAGTTTCCATGAGCAGTTCTTC.

The CDR3 is CASSSWTGSTDTQYF. Written as DNA, the CDR3 is TGTGCCAGCAGCTCCTGGACAGGGAGCACAGATACGCAGTATTTT. The V and J genes are TRBV5-5 and TRBJ2-3; 8 bases align to TRBD1. This CDR3 is 15 amino acids long. Germline V gene sequence: CDR1 SGHKS, CDR2 YYEKEE (reference sequence). V shed 3 bases and J 0 bases; nucleotides not matched to a gene: 3.

This rearrangement joins TRBV7-6 to TRBJ2-3, with D hard to call. The CDR3 extends over 15 amino acids. CDR1 SGHVS and CDR2 FNYEAQ come from the germline V gene. V lost 4 bases, J lost 1 base, and 12 bases lay in between. CDR3 amino acids: CASSYGVGRTDTQYF. The CDR3 DNA reads TGTGCCAGCAGCTACGGAGTAGGGCGCACAGATACGCAGTATTTT. Looking up the rest from reference TRBV7-6 and TRBJ2-3 gives the full variable domain: GAGVSQSPRYKVTKRGQDVALRCDPISGHVSLYWYRQALGQGPEFLTYFNYEAQQDKSGLPNDRFSAERPEGSISTLTIQRTEQRDSAMYRCASSYGVGRTDTQYFGPGTRLTVL.

Points on this clone: Distinct nucleotide sequences in the sample also encode this CDR3. CDR3 region: CASSPGLAGYNEQFF. In nucleotides, the CDR3 is TGTGCCAGCAGTCCCGGACTAGCGGGCTACAATGAGCAGTTCTTC. J is TRBJ2-1 and V is TRBV28; TRBD2 aligns across 11 bases. The CDR3 runs 15 residues. V lost 5 bases and J lost 3; bases outside the gene matches: 3. Per the germline V gene, CDR1 is MDHEN and CDR2 is SYDVKM. Full variable domain (rest looked up from reference TRBV28 and TRBJ2-1): DVKVTQSSRYLVKRTGEKVFLECVQDMDHENMFWYRQDPGLGLRLIYFSYDVKMKEKGDIPEGYSVSREKKERFSLILESASTNQTSMYLCASSPGLAGYNEQFFGPGTRLTVL.

This chain connects TRBV5-6 to TRBJ2-7; 8 nucleotides align to TRBD2. The CDR3 extends over 16 amino acids. Germline CDR1 reads SGHDT; CDR2 reads YYEEEE. Losses at the gene ends were 3 bases for V and 4 bases for J; bases not matched to a gene: 12. The CDR3 protein is CASSSPGGYREYEQYF. The CDR3 DNA reads TGTGCCAGCAGCTCTCCGGGGGGGTACAGGGAGTACGAGCAGTACTTC.